This T cell receptor beta chain was profiled in a study of T cells in Graves' hyperthyroidism and ophthalmopathy. Findings and limits, study-wide: Ophthalmopathy prediction by the model preceded onset by a median about 6 months. Using 13 V-J features, a model discriminated ophthalmopathy from stable hyperthyroidism.

A patient was excluded if there was uncontrolled infection, other autoimmune disease, pregnancy or lactation. PBMCs were derived from about 10 ml fresh peripheral blood. This clonotype was observed a few times. The antigen is not known. Amplified regions were TCR beta CDR3 sequences from RNA transcripts. The primer set for the first-round RT-PCR of the TCR CDR3 was HTBI. Each CDR3 protein is one row after TCRdb ran MiXCR on the multiplex PCR reads. The table has about 690,000 distinct CDR3 sequences, approximately 15% seen once. The sequence derives from a man aged 45-65 years with Graves' hyperthyroidism. Material for sequencing was blood.

DNA of the CDR3: TGTGCCAGCAGCCAAGGGGGGTGGGGGTCGAGCTCCTATAATTCACCCCTCCACTTT. Protein product: CASSQGGWGSSSYNSPLHF. The chain has TRBV3-1 and TRBJ1-6, with a tentative D call TRBD1 (5 bases). V dropped 1 base and J dropped 0 bases, with 16 bases sitting between them. The CDR3 totals 19 residues. Germline assignment: CDR1 LGHDT and CDR2 YNNKEL (reference sequence).